This is a list of T cell receptor beta chains from one sample in a study of T cells in Graves' hyperthyroidism and ophthalmopathy. TCRdb independently ran MiXCR on the multiplex PCR reads; one entry per CDR3 protein. The sample lists over 500,000 distinct CDR3 sequences, roughly 16% seen once, with 29% in the top ten. The sequenced sample consisted of blood. These TCRs come from a woman in her 30s with Graves' ophthalmopathy. Both conserved end residues are part of each CDR3. Fields, in order: D gene, J gene, V gene, clone size, CDR3 DNA, CDR3 protein. D genes are given only for firm matches. Only some rows state a clone size, as once, few, many or a class for expanded clones.

NA | TRBJ2-1 | TRBV6-2/TRBV6-3 | NA | TGTGCCAGCAGTTACAGGAAGGGCGGGTTAGAGGCTAACAATGAGCAGTTCTTC | CASSYRKGGLEANNEQFF
NA | TRBJ2-3 | TRBV15 | few | TGTGCCACGGGGGGCCGGGGTTCAGATACGCAGTATTTT | CATGGRGSDTQYF
NA | TRBJ1-2 | TRBV6-1 | many | TGTGCCAGCAGTGCGTACCCCACTAACTATGGCTACACCTTC | CASSAYPTNYGYTF
NA | TRBJ2-1 | TRBV4-1 | NA | TGCGCCAGCAGCCTTCGAGACTTGAATGAGCAGCTCTTC | CASSLRDLNEQLF
NA | TRBJ2-5 | TRBV4-3 | many | TGCGCCAGCAGCCAAGCCCCGAGGGGGGCCCAGCAAGAGACCCAGTACTTC | CASSQAPRGAQQETQYF
NA | TRBJ1-2 | TRBV14 | few | TGTGCCAGCAGCCAAGCTTACTCAGGGAAGTACACCTTC | CASSQAYSGKYTF
NA | TRBJ2-3 | TRBV6-1 | few | TGTGCCAGCAGTTTTAAGAACGCGGGAACGCAGTATTTT | CASSFKNAGTQYF
NA | TRBJ1-6 | TRBV6-2/TRBV6-3 | few | TGTGCCAGCGGCCAGGGCGGGAATTCACCCCTCCACTTT | CASGQGGNSPLHF
TRBD2 | TRBJ2-7 | TRBV3-1 | many | TGTGCCAGCAGCCAAAACCTAGCGGGTCGGGAGCAGTACTTC | CASSQNLAGREQYF
NA | TRBJ1-5 | TRBV12-3/TRBV12-4 | many | TGTGCCAGCAGTTTTCGGAATCAGCCCCAGCATTTT | CASSFRNQPQHF
NA | TRBJ2-3 | TRBV11-2 | many | TGTGCCAGCAGCTTAGTGTCTAGCAGCCAGCCCACAGATACGCAGTATTTT | CASSLVSSSQPTDTQYF
NA | TRBJ2-2 | TRBV9 | NA | TGTGCCAGCCAGAGCGAGGGCCTCGACGGGGAGCTGTTTTTT | CASQSEGLDGELFF
TRBD2 | TRBJ2-1 | TRBV28 | NA | TGTGCCAGCAGTCGGACTAGCGCTACCTACAATGAGCAGTTCTTC | CASSRTSATYNEQFF
TRBD2 | TRBJ2-3 | TRBV2 | many | TGTGCCAGCAGCGGGACTAGCGGGAGGGAAGCAGATACGCAGTATTTT | CASSGTSGREADTQYF
NA | TRBJ1-5 | TRBV30 | many | TGTGCCTGGGCCTCCGGTGGGCCCCAGCATTTT | CAWASGGPQHF
NA | TRBJ2-3 | TRBV7-9 | NA | TGTGCCAGCACCCAAGGACGGAGCACAGATACGCAGTATTTT | CASTQGRSTDTQYF
TRBD1 | TRBJ2-7 | TRBV15 | few | TGTGCCACCAGCAGATACGAGACAGGGCCCTACGAGCAGTACTTC | CATSRYETGPYEQYF
NA | TRBJ2-7 | TRBV29-1 | few | TGCAGCGTTGACGGGCAGGCAAGCTACGAGCAGTACTTC | CSVDGQASYEQYF
NA | TRBJ2-7 | TRBV5-8 | many | TGTGCCAGCAGCTACACGAACGGCTACGAGCAGTACTTC | CASSYTNGYEQYF